A single sample is the source of the 6 T cell receptor beta chains below, sequenced in a study of T cells after posttransplantation cyclophosphamide. Assay: immunoSEQ multiplex PCR; the TCRdb copy retains only in-frame clones and omits some. The sample lists about 52,000 clones; around 94% were seen once. The sequencing input was PBMCs. The receptors here all came from a woman aged 30 to 39 in good health and a related stem cell transplant donor.

This clone was picked up a small number of times. The chain carries TRBV15 and TRBJ1-3; D is unresolved. The length of the CDR3 is 16 residues. Trimming shortened V by 2 bases and J by 1 base, and 12 bases separated the two germline ends. From germline, CDR1 is LNHNV and CDR2 YYDKDF (reference sequence). The CDR3 region is CATSRTTRGSGNTIYF. The CDR3 DNA sequence: TGTGCCACCAGCAGAACCACACGGGGATCTGGAAACACCATATATTTT.

V is TRBV10-1 and J is TRBJ2-5, with D possibly TRBD1 on 6 matching bases. With 3 bases removed from V and 0 bases from J, the gap between germline ends came to 11 bases. This CDR3 region has 15 residues. Looked up from germline, CDR1 is WNHNN and CDR2 is SYGVQD (reference sequence). CDR3 sequence (DNA): TGCGCCAGCAGTGAACAGGGTAGGTACCAAGAGACCCAGTACTTC. Translating it yields CASSEQGRYQETQYF.

The genes are TRBV10-1 and TRBJ2-5; maybe TRBD2 (5 bases). Germline CDR1 and CDR2: WNHNN and SYGVQD (reference sequence). Deletions cut 4 bases from V and 5 bases from J, with 17 bases between. There are 15 residues in the CDR3. The CDR3 coding sequence is TGCGCCAGCAGTGGAAGCCCAGGCACGGGGGAGACCCAGTACTTC. Encoded protein: CASSGSPGTGETQYF.

The genes are TRBV27 and TRBJ2-7, with 9 bases matching TRBD2. This CDR3 is 14 amino acids long. The V gene's germline CDR1 is MNHEY and CDR2 SMNVEV (reference sequence). With V trimmed by 3 bases and J by 5 bases, 5 bases remained unmatched. In nucleotides, the CDR3 is TGTGCCAGCAGTTTTTCGGGACTAGCTAACGAGCAGTACTTC. Translated, it gives CASSFSGLANEQYF.

CDR3 in DNA: TGTGCCAGCAGTTCCCGACAGGGCCACTATGGCTACACCTTC. Encoded protein: CASSSRQGHYGYTF. J is TRBJ1-2 and V is TRBV6-6; 7 nucleotides match TRBD1. V trimming: 4 bases; J trimming: 3 bases; junction bases outside the gene matches: 5. This CDR3 region has 14 residues. Looked up from germline, CDR1 is MNHNY and CDR2 is SVGAGI (reference sequence).

The CDR3 region is CASSPGQGWNTEAFF. CDR3 DNA sequence: TGCGCCAGCAGCCCGGGACAGGGCTGGAACACTGAAGCTTTCTTT. This chain links TRBV5-1 with TRBJ1-1; 9 bases are shared with TRBD1. Germline V lookup: CDR1 SGHRS, CDR2 YFSETQ. The CDR3 spans 15 residues. The trim removed 4 bases at V and 1 base at J, leaving 5 bases unmatched.